Below are 12 T cell receptor beta chains sequenced from a single sample in a study of cytomegalovirus exposure and HLA in healthy donors. Primers for the PCR totalled 60 Vbeta and 13 Jbeta. Clones were sequenced by immunoSEQ multiplex PCR, and TCRdb holds only the in-frame ones, with some missing. The sample contains some 160,000 clones, over 60% of which appear only once. The source material was PBMCs. Receptors were obtained from a woman in her thirties or forties in good health and CMV-seronegative.

The V and J genes are TRBV5-5 and TRBJ2-1; 13 nucleotides align to TRBD2. The germline V gene encodes CDR1 SGHKS and CDR2 YYEKEE (reference sequence). V lost 1 base to trimming and J lost 0 bases; unmatched junction nucleotides: 1. CDR3 length: 17 residues. CDR3 sequence: CASSLRTSGGSYNEQFF. The CDR3 nucleotides read TGTGCCAGCAGCTTGAGGACTAGCGGGGGCTCCTACAATGAGCAGTTCTTC.

This clone was counted once. The V gene is TRBV18, the J gene TRBJ1-1, with 7 nucleotides matching TRBD1. From germline, CDR1 is KGHSH and CDR2 LQKENI. The length of the CDR3 is 16 residues. The trim removed 3 bases at V and 0 bases at J, leaving 7 bases unmatched. The CDR3, as DNA: TGTGCCAGCTCACCCAAGACAGGGACTCTGAACACTGAAGCTTTCTTT. Amino acid sequence: CASSPKTGTLNTEAFF. Supplemented by reference TRBV18 and TRBJ1-1, the full variable domain reads NAGVMQNPRHLVRRRGQEARLRCSPMKGHSHVYWYRQLPEEGLKFMVYLQKENIIDESGMPKERFSAEFPKEGPSILRIQQVVRGDSAAYFCASSPKTGTLNTEAFFGQGTRLTVV.

V is TRBV5-1 and J is TRBJ2-5; 9 nucleotides match TRBD1. The germline V gene has CDR1 SGHRS and CDR2 YFSETQ. V lost 0 bases to trimming and J lost 11 bases; unmatched junction nucleotides: 8. The CDR3 is 14 residues long. CDR3 nucleotide sequence: TGCGCCAGCAGCTTGGGGACAGGGGTTAGGGAGCAGTACTTC. This sequence encodes CASSLGTGVREQYF.

The rearrangement joins TRBV7-3 to TRBJ2-3; D might be TRBD2 (6 bases). Germline V gene sequence: CDR1 SGHTA, CDR2 FQGTGA. The CDR3 runs to 17 residues. The V gene lost 4 bases and the J gene lost 5 bases, with 22 bases spanning the gap. The CDR3 region is CASSSGSTSGGRDTQYF. In DNA form, the CDR3 reads TGTGCCAGCAGCTCGGGGTCGACTAGTGGGGGTAGAGATACGCAGTATTTT.

This sequence joins TRBV9 and TRBJ1-2, with 7 bases identical to TRBD1. CDR1 SGDLS and CDR2 YYNGEE come from the germline V gene. Germline trimming cut 4 bases from V and 5 bases from J; bases unmatched to any gene: 8. The CDR3 runs to 14 residues. The CDR3 protein is CASSTDRDLYGYTF. For the CDR3, the DNA is TGTGCCAGCAGCACCGACAGGGATCTGTATGGCTACACCTTC.

CDR3 loop: CASSRGGGYGYTF. Written as DNA, the CDR3 is TGCGCCAGCAGCCGCGGGGGCGGCTATGGCTACACCTTC. The chain recombines TRBV5-1 with TRBJ1-2; tentatively, D is TRBD1 (6 bases). The CDR3 is 13 residues long. Looked up from germline, CDR1 is SGHRS and CDR2 is YFSETQ. V dropped 4 bases and J dropped 4 bases, with 11 bases sitting between them.

The chain is built from TRBV5-4 and TRBJ1-1, with a tentative D call TRBD1 (6 bases). V lost 6 bases and J lost 1, with 7 bases in between. Germline V CDR1 and CDR2: SGHNT, YYREEE (reference sequence). The CDR3 is 12 residues long. This CDR3 reads CASKDRNTEAFF. In nucleotides, the CDR3 is TGTGCCAGCAAGGACAGGAACACTGAAGCTTTCTTT.

The rearrangement links TRBV10-2 to TRBJ2-7, with 7 bases that match TRBD1. V was pared by 1 base and J by 6 bases, with 9 bases of the junction left unmatched. The CDR3 covers 15 residues. Germline V lookup: CDR1 WSHSY, CDR2 SAAADI. This CDR3 reads CASSELGTEKPEQYF. CDR3 sequence (DNA): TGCGCCAGCAGTGAGTTAGGGACAGAAAAACCCGAGCAGTACTTC.

The chain uses TRBV27 and TRBJ1-5, with no clear D. The V gene's germline CDR1 is MNHEY and CDR2 SMNVEV (reference sequence). V lost 3 bases and J 0 bases, leaving 6 bases between the germline ends. The CDR3 covers 14 residues. In DNA, the CDR3 is TGTGCCAGCAGTTTCAGTAATAGCAATCAGCCCCAGCATTTT. It yields the protein CASSFSNSNQPQHF.

The V call is TRBV6-5, the J call TRBJ1-1; D possibly corresponds to TRBD1 (5 bases). This CDR3 is built from 11 residues. CDR1 and CDR2 (germline): MNHEY, SVGAGI. V lost 6 bases and J 10 bases, leaving 12 bases between the germline ends. CDR3: CASSPGTRAFF. Written as DNA, the CDR3 is TGTGCCAGCAGCCCCGGGACTAGAGCTTTCTTT.

This rearrangement joins TRBV7-3 to TRBJ2-2; tentatively, D is TRBD2 (6 bases). Germline V gene lookup returns CDR1 SGHTA and CDR2 FQGTGA. The CDR3 has 15 residues. V lost 1 base, J lost 6 bases, and 12 bases lay in between. CDR3 in amino acids: CASSLNRGGAGELFF. CDR3 DNA: TGTGCCAGCAGCTTAAATAGGGGAGGTGCCGGGGAGCTGTTTTTT.

This sequence joins TRBV6-1 and TRBJ2-1; D perhaps matches TRBD1 (6 bases). The CDR3 has 14 residues. Germline lookup yields CDR1 MNHNS and CDR2 SASEGT. V shed 3 bases and J shed 8 bases, with 14 bases lying between them. The CDR3 protein is CASSDEGQWDEQFF. The CDR3 nucleotides are TGTGCCAGCAGTGATGAGGGACAATGGGATGAGCAGTTCTTC.